Presented here are 32 T cell receptor beta chains from one specimen sequenced in a study of blood T cells in healthy people across ages. Then a second PCR, running roughly 7 to 11 cycles, was carried out with a sample-barcoded 5' primer and a J-beta primer mix. TCRdb reprocessed the 5' RACE reads via MiXCR and lists one record per CDR3 protein. Of roughly 1,800,000 distinct CDR3 sequences in the sample, 49% were seen once. Sequencing was done on a sample of blood. The receptors here all came from a woman aged 40 to 50 in good health.

Points on this clonotype: The junction does not match germline at one end; this may be a read error. The V gene is TRBV6-6, the J gene TRBJ2-6, with D possibly being TRBD2 (6 bases). CDR3 size: 17 residues. Germline V lookup: CDR1 MNHNY, CDR2 SVGAGI (reference sequence). The CDR3, as DNA: TGTGCCAGCAGTTACTCCCAGGGAGGCTCTGGGGCCCACGTCCTGACTTTC. Amino acid sequence: CASSYSQGGSGAHVLTF.

The rearrangement links TRBV6-5 to TRBJ1-5, with D unresolved. This CDR3 comprises 15 residues. Germline-derived CDR1 and CDR2 are MNHEY and SVGAGI. V lost 6 bases and J lost 0, with 12 bases in between. The CDR3 region is CASRTVADSNQPQHF. The CDR3 nucleotides are TGTGCCAGCAGGACTGTTGCAGATAGCAATCAGCCCCAGCATTTT.

This clonotype was picked up a small number of times. The chain carries TRBV4-3 and TRBJ2-1; 9 nucleotides line up with TRBD2. The CDR3 runs 17 residues. Losses at the gene ends were 6 bases for V and 9 bases for J; bases not matched to a gene: 18. Germline V CDR1 and CDR2: LGHNA, YSLEER. The CDR3 region has the DNA TGCGCCAGCAGTCCAGGGAGTAGCGGGGGCCTCGTAGGTGAGCAGTTCTTC. This gives the protein CASSPGSSGGLVGEQFF.

The chain recombines TRBV20-1 with TRBJ2-1; no clear D gene. The CDR3 is made up of 16 amino acids. V lost 0 bases, J lost 4 bases, and 16 bases lay in between. Germline CDR1 and CDR2: DFQATT and SNEGSKA (reference sequence). CDR3 sequence reads: CSARDPWGRPYNEQFF. DNA of the CDR3: TGCAGTGCTAGAGATCCATGGGGTCGCCCTTACAATGAGCAGTTCTTC.

The rearrangement links TRBV20-1 to TRBJ1-2; no definite D call. This CDR3 region has 13 residues. The V gene's germline CDR1 is DFQATT and CDR2 SNEGSKA (reference sequence). Deletions cut 6 bases from V and 3 bases from J, with 14 bases between. The CDR3 nucleotides are TGCAGTGCCACCACGGACGCACACTATGGCTACACCTTC. This encodes CSATTDAHYGYTF.

This clonotype is a singleton in its sample. Here the CDR3 reads CASRTKRGGGETQYF. In DNA form, the CDR3 reads TGTGCCAGCAGAACGAAGCGGGGGGGCGGAGAGACCCAGTACTTC. The V call is TRBV6-2 or TRBV6-3, the J call TRBJ2-5, with 10 nucleotides matching TRBD2. The CDR3 extends over 15 amino acids. The ends lost 6 bases at V and 4 bases at J; junction bases unmatched: 8. Germline CDR1 and CDR2: MNHEY and SVGEGT.

This chain uses TRBV6-5 with TRBJ1-4; D not certain. Germline CDR1 and CDR2: MNHEY and SVGAGI. Trimming stripped 5 bases from V and 5 bases from J, with 12 bases between. This CDR3 contains 14 residues. The CDR3 sequence: CASSREWQNEKLFF. CDR3 nucleotide sequence: TGTGCCAGCAGTCGAGAGTGGCAAAATGAAAAACTGTTTTTT.

The genes are TRBV15 and TRBJ2-3; TRBD2 agrees at 7 bases. The CDR3 is made up of 16 amino acids. V gave up 3 bases and J gave up 3 bases; unmatched junction bases: 9. Germline V lookup: CDR1 LNHNV, CDR2 YYDKDF (reference sequence). The CDR3 nucleotides are TGTGCCACCAGCAGGGGTTCCCGACTAGCAACAGATACGCAGTATTTT. Its protein is CATSRGSRLATDTQYF.

The chain is built from TRBV6-2 or TRBV6-3 and TRBJ2-5; D ambiguous. The CDR3 runs to 14 residues. Germline CDR1 and CDR2: MNHEY and SVGEGT. Trimming removed 5 bases at V and 4 bases at J, with 14 bases between. The CDR3 loop is CASSKTPRRETQYF. DNA of the CDR3: TGTGCCAGCAGTAAGACACCTCGTAGAGAGACCCAGTACTTC.

The chain joins TRBV12-3 or TRBV12-4 to TRBJ2-3, with D possibly being TRBD2 (6 bases). V gave up 5 bases and J gave up 4 bases, with 13 bases separating them. This CDR3 comprises 14 residues. CDR3 sequence (DNA): TGTGCCAGCAGTCGCTTGCGGGGTGCAGATACGCAGTATTTT. It codes for CASSRLRGADTQYF.

This clonotype has just a few counts. The chain has TRBV13 and TRBJ2-4, with a weak D call TRBD1 (6 bases). The better agreement between TRBJ2-7 and the DNA end casts doubt on the J call. From germline, CDR1 is PRHDT and CDR2 FYEKMQ (reference sequence). This CDR3 comprises 15 residues. The CDR3 loop is CASSLGGTPKDEQYF. In nucleotides, the CDR3 is TGTGCCAGCAGCTTAGGCGGGACACCCAAGGACGAGCAGTACTTC.

The gene calls are TRBV6-5 and TRBJ2-1, with 10 bases that match TRBD1. Trimming cost V 6 bases and J 4 bases; bases outside gene matches: 9. The CDR3 totals 16 residues. Looked up from germline, CDR1 is MNHEY and CDR2 is SVGAGI. CDR3 sequence (DNA): TGTGCCAGCAGGAACACCGGGACAGGGGCATACAATGAGCAGTTCTTC. This sequence encodes CASRNTGTGAYNEQFF.

This clonotype has just a few counts. V gene TRBV29-1 combines with J gene TRBJ1-2; no definite D call. Germline CDR1 is SQVTM and CDR2 is ANQGSEA. V was pared by 2 bases and J by 8 bases, with 18 bases between. The CDR3 has 14 amino acids. Here the CDR3 DNA reads TGCAGCGTTGAATGGCAGAGAAGCTCTTTAGGCTACACCTTC. Its protein is CSVEWQRSSLGYTF.

Only one count was recorded for this clonotype. At one end the junction does not follow the germline gene, possibly because of a read error. This chain joins TRBV7-9 and TRBJ2-7; TRBD2 aligns across 8 bases. The CDR3 is 13 residues long. Germline-derived CDR1 and CDR2 are SEHNR and FQNEAQ (reference sequence). In nucleotides, the CDR3 is TGTGCCGGCAGTTTTAGCGGGGACTACGAGCAGTACTTC. Translation gives CAGSFSGDYEQYF.

This clonotype was recorded a few times. J is TRBJ2-1 and V is TRBV4-1, with a tentative D call TRBD1 (6 bases). Per the germline V gene, CDR1 is MGHRA and CDR2 is YSYEKL. The V end lost 1 base, the J end lost 0 bases, and 13 bases lay between the germline ends. CDR3 length equals 17 residues. The CDR3 DNA reads as TGCGCCAGCAGCCAAGGCCCCGGACAGAGCTCCTACAATGAGCAGTTCTTC. Amino acid sequence: CASSQGPGQSSYNEQFF.

The chain combines TRBV7-9 with TRBJ2-3; tentative D call: TRBD1 (6 bases). CDR1 and CDR2 from the germline V gene are SEHNR and FQNEAQ (reference sequence). The CDR3 covers 16 residues. Trimming took 0 bases from V and 6 from J, leaving 16 bases between them. The CDR3 sequence is CASSLATGRRIDTQYF. The CDR3 DNA reads TGTGCCAGCAGCTTAGCCACAGGGCGTCGGATCGATACGCAGTATTTT.

This chain joins TRBV5-1 and TRBJ1-1; maybe TRBD1 (5 bases). The germline CDR1 and CDR2 sequences are SGHRS and YFSETQ. V lost 4 bases, J lost 0 bases, and 16 bases lay in between. This CDR3 comprises 16 residues. This chain's CDR3 is CASSGGTDGMNTEAFF. The CDR3 coding sequence is TGCGCCAGCAGCGGCGGGACTGACGGCATGAACACTGAAGCTTTCTTT.

This clonotype was observed once. The chain is built from TRBV9 and TRBJ2-7; D is possibly TRBD1 or TRBD2 (5 bases each). Judging by the DNA end, TRBJ2-5 fits better; the J call may be wrong. The CDR3 is made up of 14 amino acids. Germline V gene data show CDR1 as SGDLS and CDR2 as YYNGEE. CDR3 nucleotide sequence: TGTGCCAGCAGCCCAACCTGGGGGCAAGAGACCCAGTACTTC. Encoded protein: CASSPTWGQETQYF.

The rearrangement links TRBV6-6 to TRBJ2-7; 7 bases are shared with TRBD1. In germline, CDR1 is MNHNY, CDR2 SVGAGI (reference sequence). V lost 6 bases, J lost 4 bases, and 9 bases stayed unmatched. The CDR3 is made up of 14 amino acids. CDR3 sequence: CASSQATGKYEQYF. The CDR3 DNA reads as TGTGCCAGCAGCCAAGCGACAGGGAAGTACGAGCAGTACTTC.

This clonotype was detected only a few times. The V call is TRBV6-5, the J call TRBJ2-7, with a tentative D call TRBD1 (5 bases). V lost 5 bases and J 1 base, leaving 15 bases between the germline ends. The CDR3 sequence is 15 residues long. Germline values: CDR1 MNHEY, CDR2 SVGAGI. The CDR3, as DNA: TGTGCCAGCAGTGCCGCAGGGTTTGGGTCCTACGAGCAGTACTTC. Amino acids: CASSAAGFGSYEQYF.

The chain couples TRBV5-1 to TRBJ2-3; 7 bases map to TRBD2. The trim removed 0 bases at V and 0 bases at J, leaving 4 bases unmatched. The CDR3 spans 16 residues. The germline V gene encodes CDR1 SGHRS and CDR2 YFSETQ. The CDR3 coding sequence is TGCGCCAGCAGCTTGGACCTAGCGGAGAGCACAGATACGCAGTATTTT. Amino acids: CASSLDLAESTDTQYF.

Of note for this clonotype: A junction end diverges from the germline sequence, so it may reflect a read error. The chain employs TRBV28 and TRBJ2-5; 7 bases align to TRBD1. Germline assignment: CDR1 MDHEN and CDR2 SYDVKM. The CDR3 length is 17 residues. The CDR3 here is CASSSGGQLYKQGTQYF. The CDR3 bases are TGTGCCAGCAGTTCAGGGGGACAGCTGTATAAGCAAGGGACCCAGTACTTC.

The chain links TRBV4-3 to TRBJ2-5, with TRBD2 identical over 9 bases. The CDR3 is 15 residues long. Unmatched junction bases numbered 0, after V lost 1 base and J lost 0 bases. Germline V gene sequence: CDR1 LGHNA, CDR2 YSLEER. The CDR3: CASSQVAGDQETQYF. As DNA, the CDR3 is TGCGCCAGCAGCCAAGTAGCGGGGGACCAAGAGACCCAGTACTTC.

This clonotype came up a few times. The CDR3 nucleotides are TGTGCCAGCAGCCCGTACTCCAACACAGATACGCAGTATTTT. It translates to CASSPYSNTDTQYF. V gene TRBV7-9 combines with J gene TRBJ2-3; unclear D gene. Per germline, CDR1 SEHNR and CDR2 FQNEAQ (reference sequence). The V end lost 5 bases, the J end lost 2 bases, and 11 bases lay between the germline ends. The CDR3 has 14 amino acids.

CDR3 in amino acids: CASRVGGSSSYEQYF. For the CDR3, the DNA is TGTGCCAGCAGGGTGGGGGGCTCCTCCTCCTACGAGCAGTACTTC. The V and J genes are TRBV6-1 and TRBJ2-7; the D call may be TRBD1 or TRBD2 (6 bases each). CDR3 length: 15 amino acids. V was clipped by 6 bases and J by 0 bases, with 15 bases between them. Germline V gene sequence: CDR1 MNHNS, CDR2 SASEGT.

This clonotype was found a few times. The CDR3 loop reads CASTERGLPDTQYF. CDR3 sequence (DNA): TGTGCCAGCACCGAGCGGGGTCTCCCTGATACGCAGTATTTT. The chain couples TRBV2 to TRBJ2-3; the match to TRBD2 covers 7 bases. The junction had 10 bases not matched to a gene; V was cut back by 7 bases and J by 6 bases. Germline V CDR1 and CDR2: SNHLY, FYNNEI. The CDR3 is made up of 14 amino acids.

This clonotype came up a few times. The gene calls are TRBV5-1 and TRBJ2-1, with 7 bases lining up with TRBD1. Trimming took 6 bases from V and 9 from J; bases not matched to a gene: 15. The CDR3 contains 15 residues. Germline V gene sequence: CDR1 SGHRS, CDR2 YFSETQ. CDR3 coding DNA: TGCGCCAGCACCGACCGGGACAGCAACTACCGTGAGCAGTTCTTC. It translates to CASTDRDSNYREQFF.

V usage is TRBV5-1 and J usage is TRBJ2-5, with a weak D call TRBD1 (5 bases). The CDR3 has 13 residues. V dropped 2 bases and J dropped 4 bases, with 9 bases sitting between them. Germline CDR1 SGHRS, CDR2 YFSETQ. Here the CDR3 DNA reads TGCGCCAGCAGCTTTGGGGCCTCAGAGACCCAGTACTTC. Its protein is CASSFGASETQYF.

The V and J genes are TRBV4-3 and TRBJ1-2; perhaps TRBD1 as D (6 bases). CDR1 and CDR2 (germline): LGHNA, YSLEER. The V end lost 0 bases, the J end lost 8 bases, and 19 bases lay between the germline ends. This CDR3 contains 16 residues. The CDR3 spells CASSQEVRVPGEGYTF. CDR3 coding DNA: TGCGCCAGCAGCCAAGAAGTACGGGTCCCAGGGGAGGGCTACACCTTC.

The J gene is TRBJ1-2, the V gene TRBV11-2, with D perhaps TRBD1 (5 bases). Germline CDR1 is SGHAT and CDR2 is FQNNGV. Trimming pared 5 bases from V and 12 bases from J, leaving 10 bases between. The CDR3 has 10 amino acids. The CDR3 sequence is CASSRQLHTF. DNA of the CDR3: TGTGCCAGCAGCCGACAGTTGCACACCTTC.

The gene calls are TRBV20-1 and TRBJ1-2; 9 nucleotides align to TRBD1. This CDR3 has 14 amino acids. Germline-derived CDR1 and CDR2 are DFQATT and SNEGSKA (reference sequence). V gave up 6 bases and J gave up 4 bases; unmatched junction bases: 9. Written as DNA, the CDR3 is TGCAGTGCAGAGACAGGGGGGATCTTCTATGGCTACACCTTC. Protein product: CSAETGGIFYGYTF.

This chain links TRBV27 with TRBJ2-4, with TRBD2 matching over 16 bases. The junction had 7 bases not matched to a gene; V was cut back by 4 bases and J by 7 bases. CDR1 and CDR2 (germline): MNHEY, SMNVEV (reference sequence). The length of the CDR3 is 17 residues. CDR3 nucleotides: TGTGCCAGCAGTTCCGGGACTAGCGGGGGGGCTCGGAACATTCAGTACTTC. As protein: CASSSGTSGGARNIQYF.